These T cell receptor beta chains were read from a single sample in a study of T cells expressing NK-cell markers. TCRdb re-called the 5' RACE reads and shows each CDR3 protein once, DNA omitted. In all, the sample yields some 460,000 distinct CDR3 sequences. Sample: blood T cells: a sorted CD56 or NKG2C T cell subset, CD4+ or CD8+ T cells, or bulk PBMC T cells (not recorded which). These receptors were collected from a woman in her forties or fifties in good health. The CDR3 runs from the conserved cysteine through the conserved F or W.

j_gene | len | v_gene | CDR3aa
TRBJ2-7 | 12 | TRBV29-1 | CSVGGRSYEQYF
TRBJ2-1 | 15 | TRBV7-8 | CASKATGNSYNEQFF
TRBJ2-1 | 15 | TRBV5-6 | CASSLYWTGMNEQFF
TRBJ2-1 | 15 | TRBV20-1 | CSAPNGRASYNEQFF
TRBJ2-3 | 17 | TRBV5-1 | CASSLRASGSSTDTQYF
TRBJ1-5 | 15 | TRBV6-1 | CASSEGWGGGQPQHF
TRBJ2-5 | 12 | TRBV12-3/TRBV12-4 | CASSLVGETQYF
TRBJ2-1 | 16 | TRBV6-4 | CASSDSGVPSYNEQFF
TRBJ1-4 | 13 | TRBV7-9 | CASTFTEGEKLFF
TRBJ2-2 | 12 | TRBV30 | CACNTGSGELFF
TRBJ2-1 | 18 | TRBV5-1 | CASSLGKGLAGESYEQFF
TRBJ2-3 | 13 | TRBV5-1 | CASSLYHKDTQYF
TRBJ2-5 | 16 | TRBV20-1 | CSASSPGWSVQETQYF
TRBJ2-5 | 13 | TRBV20-1 | CSLVAGLQETQYF
TRBJ2-3 | 13 | TRBV5-1 | CASSGGPSDTQYF
TRBJ1-5 | 17 | TRBV7-9 | CASSFSGTGGVGQPQHF
TRBJ2-7 | 12 | TRBV6-6 | CASSAYVGEQYF
TRBJ1-1 | 14 | TRBV27 | CASSSPLRKTEAFF
TRBJ1-2 | 13 | TRBV29-1 | CSVEQGEEIGYTF
TRBJ2-2 | 16 | TRBV4-2 | CASSQESAGVTGELFF
TRBJ2-4 | 14 | TRBV5-5 | CASSSDRQGDIQYF
TRBJ2-1 | 18 | TRBV6-1 | CASSEYLLGGQVGNEQFF
TRBJ2-3 | 15 | TRBV3-1 | CASRLTGASTDTQYF
TRBJ2-1 | 15 | TRBV10-1 | CASSESGGARDEQFF
TRBJ1-1 | 14 | TRBV6-5 | CASSPLLLLTEAFF
TRBJ1-5 | 13 | TRBV20-1 | CSAKAGRNQPQHF
TRBJ1-4 | 17 | TRBV9 | CASSTSRGGAEREKLFF
TRBJ2-4 | 14 | TRBV7-9 | CASSLADRGNIQYF
TRBJ2-3 | 15 | TRBV12-3/TRBV12-4 | CASSLEWLSTDTQYF
TRBJ2-1 | 14 | TRBV10-3 | CAISESVTWNEQFF
TRBJ2-7 | 13 | TRBV10-3 | CAIAGGGGYEQYF
TRBJ2-4 | 16 | TRBV7-8 | CASSKTRGLAKNIQYF
TRBJ2-7 | 13 | TRBV4-2 | CASSQERGFRQYF
TRBJ2-1 | 14 | TRBV7-9 | CASSLEGWGNEQFF
TRBJ2-7 | 15 | TRBV5-1 | CASSSQLGSNYEQYF
TRBJ1-6 | 16 | TRBV6-5 | CASSLTTGGKNSPLHF
TRBJ2-3 | 15 | TRBV12-3/TRBV12-4 | CASSPLGGRADTQYF
TRBJ2-2 | 14 | TRBV18 | CASTLAGGTGELFF
TRBJ2-3 | 15 | TRBV5-1 | CASRLSGTRTDTQYF
TRBJ2-2 | 17 | TRBV9 | CASSPPGAGGSTGELFF
TRBJ2-5 | 11 | TRBV12-5 | CASGAGETQYF
TRBJ2-3 | 12 | TRBV15 | CATSRDRDTQYF
TRBJ1-1 | 15 | TRBV3-1 | CASSQARGSGSEAFF
TRBJ1-1 | 14 | TRBV6-6 | CASSDRVGNTEAFF
TRBJ1-1 | 12 | TRBV14 | CASSRRVTEAFF
TRBJ2-7 | 14 | TRBV14 | CASSQDLVSNEQYF
TRBJ1-1 | 15 | TRBV4-2 | CASSRSDEMNTEAFF
TRBJ2-5 | 13 | TRBV5-1 | CASLGRPQETQYF
TRBJ1-2 | 13 | TRBV12-3/TRBV12-4 | CASSRGQAYGYTF
TRBJ2-1 | 20 | TRBV5-1 | CASSGPSGSPRLRSYNEQFF
TRBJ2-1 | 13 | TRBV19 | CASSRQGDYEQFF